These T cell receptor beta chains were read from a single sample in a study of identical twins. TCRdb reanalysed the 5' RACE reads using MiXCR and keeps one entry per CDR3 protein. The table includes roughly 570,000 distinct CDR3 sequences, around a tenth detected once. These data were likewise used in another study, on yellow fever vaccine responses in identical twins.

Sequencing used PBMCs. The receptors shown here come from a woman under 30 in good health. Each CDR3 is given with its conserved first and last residue. D genes are given only for firm matches. The size field is filled for only some rows; it gives once, few, many or a size class.

clone size	V gene	D gene	J gene	CDR3 protein	CDR3 DNA
once	TRBV6-1	NA	TRBJ2-1	CASSEGTLYNEQFF	TGTGCCAGCAGTGAAGGCACCCTCTACAATGAGCAGTTCTTC
few	TRBV7-2	NA	TRBJ2-1	CASSPATMTGPHNEQFF	TGTGCCAGCAGTCCGGCGACCATGACAGGCCCCCACAATGAGCAGTTCTTC
many	TRBV7-2	NA	TRBJ1-2	CASSLAGPRDPNYGYTF	TGTGCCAGCAGCTTAGCTGGCCCCCGGGACCCTAACTATGGCTACACCTTC
NA	TRBV18	NA	TRBJ2-3	CASSPPSGDTQYF	TGTGCCAGCTCACCACCTTCGGGGGATACGCAGTATTTT
many	TRBV7-2	NA	TRBJ2-3	CASSLRARTRNPDTQYF	TGTGCCAGCAGCCTCCGGGCCCGAACTAGGAACCCAGATACGCAGTATTTT
NA	TRBV20-1	NA	TRBJ2-5	CSAPGVEETQYF	TGCAGTGCTCCCGGGGTGGAAGAGACCCAGTACTTC
few	TRBV3-1	TRBD1	TRBJ2-3	CASSLRTGGPTDTQYF	TGTGCCAGCAGCCTAAGGACAGGGGGCCCCACAGATACGCAGTATTTT
NA	TRBV30	NA	TRBJ2-3	CAWSASNTQYF	TGTGCCTGGAGCGCTAGCAATACGCAGTATTTT
many	TRBV12-3/TRBV12-4	NA	TRBJ2-1	CASISQGSYNEQFF	TGTGCCAGCATTTCGCAAGGCTCCTACAATGAGCAGTTCTTC
few	TRBV7-8	NA	TRBJ1-4	CASSLDGTSNEKLFF	TGTGCCAGCAGCTTAGATGGGACCTCTAATGAAAAACTGTTTTTT
NA	TRBV21-1	NA	TRBJ2-2	CASKESPGSRDTGELFF	TGTGCCAGCAAGGAATCCCCCGGGAGTAGGGACACCGGGGAGCTGTTTTTT
NA	TRBV6-2/TRBV6-3	TRBD2	TRBJ2-3	CASRDGTSSTDTQYF	TGTGCCAGCAGAGACGGGACTAGTTCCACAGATACGCAGTATTTT
NA	TRBV20-1	TRBD2	TRBJ2-3	CSARAGGDTQYF	TGCAGTGCTCGAGCGGGAGGAGATACGCAGTATTTT
many	TRBV29-1	NA	TRBJ1-1	CSVAGIFDTEAFF	TGCAGCGTGGCAGGGATTTTTGACACTGAAGCTTTCTTT
few	TRBV11-3	NA	TRBJ2-1	CASSPRAGLALDEQFF	TGTGCCAGCAGCCCTCGCGCGGGTCTGGCCCTCGATGAGCAGTTCTTC
many	TRBV6-5	TRBD2	TRBJ2-7	CASSYSSMTSGSHRYEQYF	TGTGCCAGCAGTTACTCGTCAATGACTAGCGGGAGCCATCGGTACGAGCAGTACTTC
few	TRBV6-1	NA	TRBJ1-4	CASSLTGQDEKLFF	TGTGCCAGCAGTCTCACAGGGCAGGATGAAAAACTGTTTTTT
NA	TRBV28	TRBD2	TRBJ2-1	CASSPDLGRGGTYNEQFF	TGTGCCAGCAGTCCCGACCTTGGGCGGGGGGGTACCTACAATGAGCAGTTCTTC
NA	TRBV14	NA	TRBJ2-1	CASSQLVLSYNEQFF	TGTGCCAGCAGCCAATTAGTCCTATCCTACAATGAGCAGTTCTTC
few	TRBV24-1	NA	TRBJ2-1	CATSDWGPSPPDINEQFF	TGTGCCACCAGTGATTGGGGCCCTTCGCCACCAGATATCAATGAGCAGTTCTTC
few	TRBV6-2/TRBV6-3	NA	TRBJ2-3	CASTNPGTTDTQYF	TGTGCCAGCACCAACCCCGGGACAACAGATACGCAGTATTTT
few	TRBV6-1	NA	TRBJ2-7	CASSEQGQGYF	TGTGCCAGCAGTGAACAGGGGCAAGGGTACTTC
many	TRBV5-4	TRBD1	TRBJ1-1	CASRRDSKNTEAFF	TGTGCCAGCAGACGGGACAGCAAGAACACTGAAGCTTTCTTT
few	TRBV7-9	NA	TRBJ1-4	CASSEAGTDEKLFF	TGTGCCAGCAGCGAAGCCGGGACGGATGAAAAACTGTTTTTT
few	TRBV20-1	NA	TRBJ2-3	CSGRRGGADTQYF	TGCAGTGGTCGGAGGGGGGGGGCAGATACGCAGTATTTT
NA	TRBV27	NA	TRBJ2-7	CASSVRGPTLFYEQYF	TGTGCCAGCAGTGTCCGTGGTCCAACCCTATTCTACGAGCAGTACTTC
NA	TRBV5-1	TRBD1	TRBJ1-6	CASSPRDRSSVINSPLHF	TGCGCCAGCAGCCCAAGGGACAGGTCCTCTGTCATTAATTCACCCCTCCACTTT
NA	TRBV27	TRBD2	TRBJ2-3	CASSLSAGGPPQYF	TGTGCCAGCAGTTTATCTGCGGGAGGGCCCCCGCAGTATTTT
many	TRBV20-1	TRBD2	TRBJ2-3	CSARVPVPRGGTDTQYF	TGCAGTGCTAGGGTCCCCGTCCCACGGGGGGGCACAGATACGCAGTATTTT
few	TRBV29-1	TRBD1	TRBJ2-3	CSVDGTGGVTDTQYF	TGCAGCGTTGACGGGACAGGGGGCGTTACAGATACGCAGTATTTT
many	TRBV14	NA	TRBJ1-1	CASSPRLNTEAFF	TGTGCCAGCAGCCCAAGGCTGAACACTGAAGCTTTCTTT
many	TRBV7-9	TRBD1	TRBJ2-7	CASSPGQGYEQYF	TGTGCCAGCAGCCCGGGACAGGGTTACGAGCAGTACTTC
many	TRBV10-3	NA	TRBJ1-1	CAISETGTEAFF	TGTGCCATCAGTGAAACCGGGACAGAAGCTTTCTTT
NA	TRBV28	NA	TRBJ2-6	CASSDIGATGANVLTF	TGTGCCAGCAGTGACATAGGGGCTACTGGGGCCAACGTCCTGACTTTC
few	TRBV6-5	NA	TRBJ1-4	CASSYSSGLGEKLFF	TGTGCCAGCAGTTACTCGAGCGGGCTAGGTGAAAAACTGTTTTTT
many	TRBV12-3/TRBV12-4	NA	TRBJ2-3	CASSLVENWGSTDTQYF	TGTGCCAGCAGTTTAGTTGAAAATTGGGGTAGCACAGATACGCAGTATTTT
many	TRBV29-1	NA	TRBJ2-1	CSVEELDSYYNEQFF	TGCAGCGTTGAAGAATTGGACAGCTATTACAATGAGCAGTTCTTC
NA	TRBV4-2	TRBD1	TRBJ2-7	CASSHGTGQGGAYEQYF	TGTGCCAGCAGCCATGGAACCGGACAGGGGGGGGCCTACGAGCAGTACTTC
NA	TRBV29-1	NA	TRBJ2-7	CSVGSWVPGLSYEQYF	TGCAGCGTTGGCTCCTGGGTACCTGGATTATCCTACGAGCAGTACTTC
many	TRBV15	TRBD1	TRBJ2-3	CATSRDAATGNVGTDTQYF	TGTGCCACCAGCAGAGATGCGGCGACAGGGAACGTAGGCACAGATACGCAGTATTTT